This T cell receptor (beta chain) was sequenced during a study of OX40 agonist ivuxolimab in advanced cancers. Method: immunoSEQ multiplex PCR; TCRdb's copy keeps in-frame clones and lacks some. The sample gives about 79,000 clones, approximately 80% of which show up once; about 0.51% is in the top ten. Germline CDR1 reads SQVTM; CDR2 reads ANQGSEA. V was clipped by 4 bases and J by 11 bases, with 11 bases between them. This CDR3 is 11 amino acids long. The sample here was CD4+ or CD8+ T cells sorted from blood, taken in a trial of the OX40 agonist ivuxolimab. This rearrangement joins TRBV29-1 to TRBJ1-4, with D maybe TRBD1 (5 bases). The clonotype originates from an adult with an advanced solid tumor such as melanoma, head and neck, liver or kidney cancer. The CDR3 loop reads CSVGVGPKLFF. CDR3 bases: TGCAGCGTTGGGGTGGGGCCGAAACTGTTTTTT.